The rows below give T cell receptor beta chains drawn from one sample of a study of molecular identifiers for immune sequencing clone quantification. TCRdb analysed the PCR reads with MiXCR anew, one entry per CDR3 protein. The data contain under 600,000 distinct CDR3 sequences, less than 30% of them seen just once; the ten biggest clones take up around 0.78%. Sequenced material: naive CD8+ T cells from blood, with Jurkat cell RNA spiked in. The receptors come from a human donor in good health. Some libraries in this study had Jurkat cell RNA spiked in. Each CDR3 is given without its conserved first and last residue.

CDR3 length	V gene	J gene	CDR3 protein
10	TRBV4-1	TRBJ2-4	ASSQDLDIQY
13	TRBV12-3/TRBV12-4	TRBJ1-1	ASSPYRGMNTEAF
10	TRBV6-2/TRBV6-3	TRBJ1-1	ASSYVGTEAF
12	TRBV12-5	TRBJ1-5	ASGSGSSNQPQH
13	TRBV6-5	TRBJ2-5	ASSQQPGTGDNWY
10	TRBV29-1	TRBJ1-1	SVEEGAGGAF
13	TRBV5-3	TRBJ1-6	ASSLYRSSNSPLH
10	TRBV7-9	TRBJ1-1	ASSFWGTEAF
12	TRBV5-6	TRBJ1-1	ASSLTGENTEAF
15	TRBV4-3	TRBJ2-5	ASSQEVTGLGEGTQY
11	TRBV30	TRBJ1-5	ASQGAVNQPQH
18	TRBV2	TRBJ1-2	ASTGHRAGGADMGIYGYT
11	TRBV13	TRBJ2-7	ASRDGTRDEQY
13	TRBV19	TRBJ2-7	ASRRTGGPTYEQY
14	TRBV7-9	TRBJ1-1	ASSSLPRGPNTEAF
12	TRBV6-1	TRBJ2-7	ASSDVGQGYEQY
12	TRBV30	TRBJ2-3	AWSAQTSTDTQY
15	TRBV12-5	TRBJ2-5	ASGLRGTGGFQETQY
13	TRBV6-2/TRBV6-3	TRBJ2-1	ASSLAGAHYNEQF
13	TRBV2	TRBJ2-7	ASREDRNGVYEQY
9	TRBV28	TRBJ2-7	ASSRAYEQY
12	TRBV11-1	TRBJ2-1	ASSLASENNEQF
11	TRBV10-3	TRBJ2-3	ATAGEFTDTQY
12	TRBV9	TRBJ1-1	ASSTKQENTEAF
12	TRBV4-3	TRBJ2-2	ASSQDSATGELF
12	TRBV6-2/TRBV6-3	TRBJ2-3	ASSYNPTQDTQY
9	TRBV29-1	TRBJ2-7	SVADGYEQY
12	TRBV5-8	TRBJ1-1	ASSQKAVNTEAF
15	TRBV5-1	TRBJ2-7	ASSFGQSTAFSYEQY
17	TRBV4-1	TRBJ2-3	ASSQEGPQSGFLSDTQY
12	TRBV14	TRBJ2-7	ASSPRLGSYEQY